The 2 T cell receptor beta chains reported below all come from one sample, sequenced in a study of cytomegalovirus exposure and HLA in healthy donors. PCR used 60 Vbeta primers and 13 Jbeta primers. The repertoire was sequenced with immunoSEQ multiplex PCR; TCRdb's copy has only in-frame clones and lacks some. The repertoire holds 200,000 or so clones, with roughly 83% as singletons. The sample comprised PBMCs. Receptor source: a male donor in good health and CMV-seropositive.

This chain connects TRBV15 to TRBJ2-3, with D tentatively TRBD1 (6 bases). The CDR3 loop spans 17 amino acids. Trimming removed 2 bases at V and 3 bases at J, with 18 bases between. In germline, CDR1 is LNHNV, CDR2 YYDKDF (reference sequence). CDR3 protein: CATSRPGQPLRTDTQYF. CDR3 DNA: TGTGCCACCAGCAGACCTGGACAGCCTCTGAGAACAGATACGCAGTATTTT.

The gene calls are TRBV7-9 and TRBJ2-2; D unclear. Germline-derived CDR1 and CDR2 are SEHNR and FQNEAQ (reference sequence). CDR3 length equals 12 residues. The V and J ends lost 5 bases and 7 bases respectively, with 8 bases between them. The CDR3 DNA reads as TGTGCCAGCAGCCGCGGCTACGGGGAGCTGTTTTTT. This gives the protein CASSRGYGELFF. The full variable domain, completed using reference TRBV7-9 and TRBJ2-2, is DTGVSQNPRHKITKRGQNVTFRCDPISEHNRLYWYRQTLGQGPEFLTYFQNEAQLEKSRLLSDRFSAERPKGSFSTLEIQRTEQGDSAMYLCASSRGYGELFFGEGSRLTVL.